This is a list of T cell receptor beta chains from one sample in a study of shared clonotypes between healthy human individuals. Some clones are missing from TCRdb's copy, which holds only in-frame ones; the method was immunoSEQ multiplex PCR. The data show approximately 530,000 clones, almost 97% seen once. Input material: naive CD4+ T cells sorted from blood. The origin of the receptors is a woman between 25 and 40 years old in good health. Each CDR3 is given with its conserved first and last residue. Fields, in order: V gene, D gene, J gene, clone size, CDR3 protein, CDR3 DNA. A D gene is named only where the DNA matches it firmly. Size tells how often a clone was seen (once, few, many) or the class of an expanded clone, and some rows leave it out.

V: TRBV28; D: -; J: TRBJ1-3; size: -; CDR3: CASTQSRGRSLGNTIYF; DNA: TGTGCCAGCACCCAAAGCAGGGGCCGTTCCCTTGGAAACACCATATATTTT
V: TRBV7-9; D: -; J: TRBJ2-3; size: -; CDR3: CASSPHPTSDTQYF; DNA: TGTGCCAGCAGCCCCCACCCGACCTCAGATACGCAGTATTTT
V: TRBV5-4; D: -; J: TRBJ1-4; size: -; CDR3: CASSLAGESPNEKLFF; DNA: TGTGCCAGCAGCTTGGCAGGGGAGTCTCCTAATGAAAAACTGTTTTTT
V: TRBV5-1; D: -; J: TRBJ2-7; size: -; CDR3: CASSLGGNREQFNEQYF; DNA: TGCGCCAGCAGCTTAGGGGGGAATCGGGAACAGTTCAACGAGCAGTACTTC
V: TRBV27; D: TRBD2; J: TRBJ2-3; size: -; CDR3: CASSSLAGGPYTQYF; DNA: TGTGCCAGCAGTTCCCTAGCGGGAGGGCCCTATACGCAGTATTTT
V: TRBV29-1; D: TRBD2; J: TRBJ2-3; size: -; CDR3: CSVPLTSGSTDTQYF; DNA: TGCAGCGTTCCTCTGACTAGCGGAAGCACAGATACGCAGTATTTT
V: TRBV19; D: -; J: TRBJ1-1; size: -; CDR3: CASSMRWTGNTEAFF; DNA: TGTGCCAGTAGTATGAGGTGGACGGGGAACACTGAAGCTTTCTTT
V: TRBV19; D: TRBD2; J: TRBJ2-3; size: -; CDR3: CASAGLAETDTQYF; DNA: TGTGCCAGTGCGGGACTAGCGGAGACAGATACGCAGTATTTT
V: TRBV6-6; D: -; J: TRBJ2-3; size: -; CDR3: CASRTLSTQYF; DNA: TGTGCCAGCAGGACACTGAGTACGCAGTATTTT
V: TRBV2; D: -; J: TRBJ1-5; size: -; CDR3: CASSFQQVGNQPQHF; DNA: TGTGCCAGCAGTTTCCAACAGGTGGGCAATCAGCCCCAGCATTTT
V: TRBV7-8; D: -; J: TRBJ1-1; size: -; CDR3: CASSPGGGSKLNTEAFF; DNA: TGTGCCAGCAGCCCCGGGGGGGGGTCTAAGTTGAACACTGAAGCTTTCTTT
V: TRBV5-1; D: -; J: TRBJ2-3; size: -; CDR3: CASSLTGDFTDTQYF; DNA: TGCGCCAGCAGCCTAACAGGGGACTTCACAGATACGCAGTATTTT
V: TRBV28; D: TRBD1; J: TRBJ1-5; size: -; CDR3: CASSVSQGGRQPQHF; DNA: TGTGCCAGCAGTGTGTCTCAGGGGGGGAGGCAGCCCCAGCATTTT
V: TRBV5-1; D: -; J: TRBJ2-7; size: -; CDR3: CASSLVFRDYEQYF; DNA: TGCGCCAGCAGCTTGGTATTCCGGGACTACGAGCAGTACTTC
V: TRBV14; D: -; J: TRBJ1-1; size: -; CDR3: CASSPGSEAFF; DNA: TGTGCCAGCAGCCCCGGCAGTGAAGCTTTCTTT
V: TRBV7-9; D: TRBD2; J: TRBJ2-1; size: -; CDR3: CASSLDASGSFEQFF; DNA: TGTGCCAGCAGCTTAGACGCTAGCGGGAGTTTTGAGCAGTTCTTC
V: TRBV18; D: -; J: TRBJ2-7; size: -; CDR3: CASSPNPYEQYF; DNA: TGTGCCAGCTCACCCAACCCCTACGAGCAGTACTTC
V: TRBV6-1; D: -; J: TRBJ2-1; size: -; CDR3: CASSERGVGYNEQFF; DNA: TGTGCCAGCAGTGAACGCGGGGTAGGCTACAATGAGCAGTTCTTC
V: TRBV10-3; D: TRBD1; J: TRBJ1-2; size: -; CDR3: CAISEGQGRNYGYTF; DNA: TGTGCCATCAGTGAAGGACAGGGGCGGAACTATGGCTACACCTTC
V: TRBV28; D: TRBD1; J: TRBJ2-2; size: once; CDR3: CASSLASTGEGIGELFF; DNA: TGTGCCAGCAGTTTAGCTTCGACAGGGGAAGGTATCGGGGAGCTGTTTTTT
V: TRBV5-1; D: -; J: TRBJ2-5; size: -; CDR3: CASSLGSTQETQYF; DNA: TGCGCCAGCAGCCTCGGGAGTACCCAAGAGACCCAGTACTTC
V: TRBV4-1; D: -; J: TRBJ2-2; size: -; CDR3: CASSQNRGTGELFF; DNA: TGCGCCAGCAGCCAAAATAGGGGAACCGGGGAGCTGTTTTTT
V: TRBV5-1; D: -; J: TRBJ2-7; size: -; CDR3: CASSGAQGYEQYF; DNA: TGCGCCAGCAGCGGGGCCCAGGGGTACGAGCAGTACTTC
V: TRBV10-3; D: -; J: TRBJ2-1; size: -; CDR3: CAIKAGMVNEQFF; DNA: TGTGCCATCAAAGCAGGGATGGTGAATGAGCAGTTCTTC
V: TRBV5-1; D: TRBD2; J: TRBJ2-5; size: -; CDR3: CASSTSSGQETQYF; DNA: TGCGCCAGCAGCACATCTAGCGGCCAAGAGACCCAGTACTTC
V: TRBV5-4; D: -; J: TRBJ1-2; size: -; CDR3: CASSLDVQNYNYGYTF; DNA: TGTGCCAGCAGCTTGGATGTACAGAACTATAACTATGGCTACACCTTC
V: TRBV25-1; D: -; J: TRBJ2-1; size: once; CDR3: CASSESLADNEQFF; DNA: TGTGCCAGCAGTGAATCTTTAGCGGACAATGAGCAGTTCTTC
V: TRBV27; D: -; J: TRBJ2-7; size: -; CDR3: CASSLSWQIHEQYF; DNA: TGTGCCAGCAGTTTATCGTGGCAGATCCACGAGCAGTACTTC
V: TRBV28; D: -; J: TRBJ1-6; size: -; CDR3: CASSHYNSPLHF; DNA: TGTGCCAGCAGCCATTATAATTCACCCCTCCACTTT
V: TRBV11-2; D: -; J: TRBJ2-1; size: -; CDR3: CASSPQPETYNEQFF; DNA: TGTGCCAGCAGCCCCCAGCCGGAAACCTACAATGAGCAGTTCTTC
V: TRBV18; D: -; J: TRBJ2-5; size: -; CDR3: CASSPGNREETQYF; DNA: TGTGCCAGCTCACCGGGGAATCGGGAAGAGACCCAGTACTTC
V: TRBV28; D: -; J: TRBJ2-7; size: -; CDR3: CASSLTGNSYEQYF; DNA: TGTGCCAGCAGCTTAACGGGGAACTCCTACGAGCAGTACTTC
V: TRBV28; D: TRBD2; J: TRBJ2-2; size: -; CDR3: CASSFYRAGANTGELFF; DNA: TGTGCCAGCAGTTTCTACCGAGCGGGGGCGAACACCGGGGAGCTGTTTTTT
V: TRBV28; D: TRBD1; J: TRBJ1-5; size: -; CDR3: CASSFSGTGRREQPQHF; DNA: TGTGCCAGCAGTTTCTCGGGGACAGGGAGAAGGGAACAGCCCCAGCATTTT
V: TRBV6-6; D: -; J: TRBJ1-5; size: -; CDR3: CASSIPGGNQPQHF; DNA: TGTGCCAGCAGCATCCCGGGAGGAAATCAGCCCCAGCATTTT
V: TRBV7-7; D: -; J: TRBJ1-3; size: -; CDR3: CASSLEPTFSGNTIYF; DNA: TGTGCCAGCAGCTTAGAACCCACCTTTTCTGGAAACACCATATATTTT
V: TRBV14; D: -; J: TRBJ2-7; size: -; CDR3: CASSQGQRYEQYF; DNA: TGTGCCAGCAGCCAAGGACAGAGGTACGAGCAGTACTTC
V: TRBV25-1; D: -; J: TRBJ2-5; size: -; CDR3: CASSDAADPSQTQYF; DNA: TGTGCCAGCAGTGATGCGGCGGATCCCTCTCAGACCCAGTACTTC
V: TRBV5-1; D: -; J: TRBJ2-5; size: -; CDR3: CASSWGTRREETQYF; DNA: TGCGCCAGCAGCTGGGGGACCCGACGGGAGGAGACCCAGTACTTC
V: TRBV5-6; D: TRBD1; J: TRBJ1-3; size: -; CDR3: CASSSTGGAGNTIYF; DNA: TGTGCCAGCAGCTCCACAGGGGGCGCGGGAAACACCATATATTTT
V: TRBV11-2; D: -; J: TRBJ2-2; size: -; CDR3: CASSLGSAPGELFF; DNA: TGTGCCAGCAGCTTAGGATCTGCCCCCGGGGAGCTGTTTTTT
V: TRBV19; D: TRBD1; J: TRBJ2-5; size: -; CDR3: CASSIVAGGGQRFQETQYF; DNA: TGTGCCAGTAGTATAGTGGCCGGTGGGGGACAGCGTTTCCAAGAGACCCAGTACTTC